The 10 T cell receptor beta chains listed next were all sequenced from one sample in a study of T-cell memory formation after mild COVID-19. TCRdb processed the 5' RACE reads anew with MiXCR; each CDR3 protein has one entry. The sample records 200,000 to 300,000 distinct CDR3 sequences, over 15% being singletons. Sequencing was carried out using PBMCs or a T cell subset sorted from them (not recorded which). Receptors were obtained from a man between 18 and 29 years old who had mild COVID-19 (a few samples of this study predate the infection). Cell type and time point are not known.

A few counts support this clonotype. J is TRBJ2-7 and V is TRBV5-1; 13 bases fit TRBD2. The length of the CDR3 is 16 residues. V lost 2 bases, J lost 3 bases, and 5 bases stayed unmatched. The V gene's germline CDR1 is SGHRS and CDR2 YFSETQ. CDR3 region: CASSFGTSGVIYEQYF. As DNA, the CDR3 is TGCGCCAGCAGCTTTGGGACTAGCGGGGTAATCTACGAGCAGTACTTC.

V is TRBV15 and J is TRBJ2-5; D may be TRBD1 (6 bases). The germline gives CDR1 LNHNV, CDR2 YYDKDF (reference sequence). V was trimmed by 5 bases and J by 5 bases, leaving 21 bases between them. The length of the CDR3 is 16 residues. The CDR3 here is CATSAPRDGGRETQYF. The CDR3 DNA reads TGTGCCACCAGCGCTCCCCGGGATGGGGGCCGGGAGACCCAGTACTTC. The full variable domain, its missing parts supplied by reference TRBV15 and TRBJ2-5, is DAMVIQNPRYQVTQFGKPVTLSCSQTLNHNVMYWYQQKSSQAPKLLFHYYDKDFNNEADTPDNFQSRRPNTSFCFLDIRSPGLGDTAMYLCATSAPRDGGRETQYFGPGTRLLVL.

This clonotype was seen at least ten times. The chain couples TRBV7-9 to TRBJ2-2; D uncertain. Looked up from germline, CDR1 is SEHNR and CDR2 is FQNEAQ (reference sequence). V was pared by 5 bases and J by 6 bases, with 10 bases between. The CDR3 length is 13 residues. CDR3 loop: CASSTFDAGELFF. The CDR3 DNA reads TGTGCCAGCAGCACCTTTGACGCCGGGGAGCTGTTTTTT.

This clonotype has a handful of counts. The V and J genes are TRBV7-9 and TRBJ2-7; a weak D match, TRBD2 (5 bases). CDR3 size: 15 residues. CDR1 and CDR2 (germline): SEHNR, FQNEAQ (reference sequence). V dropped 3 bases and J dropped 2 bases, with 14 bases sitting between them. CDR3 nucleotides: TGTGCCAGCAGCTTCGAGCGGCAGTCACCCTACGAGCAGTACTTC. It encodes CASSFERQSPYEQYF.

This clonotype was seen a handful of times. The chain employs TRBV7-2 and TRBJ2-7; either TRBD1 or TRBD2 may supply D (6 bases each). V was clipped by 1 base and J by 3 bases, with 13 bases between them. The CDR3 spans 15 residues. Germline CDR1 is SGHTA and CDR2 is FQGNSA. As DNA, the CDR3 is TGTGCCAGCAGCTTAGTCCGGGGGCTCGGCTACGAGCAGTACTTC. It encodes CASSLVRGLGYEQYF.

The rearrangement uses TRBV7-6 and TRBJ2-2; 10 bases map to TRBD2. Germline CDR1 SGHVS, CDR2 FNYEAQ. J lost 4 bases, V lost 3 bases, and 8 bases had no gene match. The CDR3 contains 17 residues. The CDR3 sequence is CASSFGGGLASTGELFF. Written as DNA, the CDR3 is TGTGCCAGCAGCTTCGGTGGGGGACTAGCGAGCACCGGGGAGCTGTTTTTT.

This clonotype was seen only a few times. V gene TRBV28 combines with J gene TRBJ1-2; no clear D. The CDR3 is 14 amino acids. V was trimmed by 5 bases and J by 4 bases, leaving 14 bases between them. Looked up from germline, CDR1 is MDHEN and CDR2 is SYDVKM. CDR3 sequence (DNA): TGTGCCAGCAGTGGGTTTTCTCGAAGCTATGGCTACACCTTC. Residues: CASSGFSRSYGYTF.

The chain uses TRBV11-2 and TRBJ2-5, with D possibly matching TRBD1 (6 bases). V gave up 5 bases and J gave up 4 bases, with 14 bases separating them. Looked up from germline, CDR1 is SGHAT and CDR2 is FQNNGV. CDR3 size: 14 residues. The CDR3 reads CASSHRQGTETQYF. The CDR3 nucleotides read TGTGCCAGCAGCCATCGTCAGGGGACAGAGACCCAGTACTTC.

The chain uses TRBV20-1 and TRBJ2-3, with no clear D. Germline CDR1 DFQATT, CDR2 SNEGSKA (reference sequence). The CDR3 has 14 residues. Trimming took off 0 bases at V and 6 bases at J, with 13 bases between the two ends. CDR3 amino acids: CSARDQLAGDTQYF. The CDR3 bases are TGCAGTGCTAGAGATCAGTTAGCCGGGGATACGCAGTATTTT.

CDR3 region: CASTLYEKLFF. The DNA for the CDR3 is TGTGCCAGCACCTTATATGAAAAACTGTTTTTT. This chain uses TRBV2 with TRBJ1-4; D gene uncertain. CDR1 is SNHLY and CDR2 is FYNNEI in the germline V gene. Trimming stripped 7 bases from V and 6 bases from J, with 6 bases between. CDR3 length equals 11 residues.